This passage covers 24 T cell receptor beta chains from one sample sequenced in a study of cytomegalovirus exposure and HLA in healthy donors. PCR amplification relied on 60 Vbeta primers (plus 13 Jbeta primers). The protocol was immunoSEQ multiplex PCR, while the TCRdb copy is restricted to in-frame clones and leaves out a portion. The sample contains 100,000 or so clones, about 66% of which appear only once. Sequencing was done on a sample of PBMCs. The receptors here all came from a man aged 25 to 40 in good health and CMV-seronegative.

The chain uses TRBV6-5 and TRBJ1-1, with a possible D match to TRBD1 (5 bases). Trimming pared 0 bases from V and 1 base from J, leaving 12 bases between. The CDR3 length is 16 residues. Germline-derived CDR1 and CDR2 are MNHEY and SVGAGI. CDR3 sequence (DNA): TGTGCCAGCAGTTACTCATATCAGGGAAGGAACACTGAAGCTTTCTTT. Translated: CASSYSYQGRNTEAFF.

CDR3 loop: CASSRNRGRETQYF. DNA of the CDR3: TGTGCCAGCAGTCGGAACAGGGGTCGAGAGACCCAGTACTTC. V and J are TRBV28 and TRBJ2-5; 7 nucleotides align to TRBD1. V lost 5 bases and J lost 4; bases outside the gene matches: 7. Looked up from germline, CDR1 is MDHEN and CDR2 is SYDVKM. This CDR3 region has 14 residues.

This clone has only one observation. The V and J genes are TRBV5-6 and TRBJ2-7; D is perhaps TRBD1 (6 bases). There are 13 residues in the CDR3. V was trimmed by 4 bases and J by 5 bases, leaving 13 bases between them. Germline lookup yields CDR1 SGHDT and CDR2 YYEEEE. In nucleotides, the CDR3 is TGTGCCAGCAGCCCGGGACATATCGACGAGCAGTACTTC. This codes for CASSPGHIDEQYF.

The J gene is TRBJ2-7, the V gene TRBV5-1; TRBD1 aligns across 8 bases. V shed 4 bases, J shed 2 bases, and the junction held 8 bases outside the gene matches. CDR1 is SGHRS, CDR2 YFSETQ, per germline. There are 15 residues in the CDR3. The CDR3 loop reads CASSRDRGRPYEQYF. CDR3 coding DNA: TGCGCCAGCAGCCGAGACAGGGGAAGACCCTACGAGCAGTACTTC. Full variable domain (remainder filled in from reference TRBV5-1 and TRBJ2-7): KAGVTQTPRYLIKTRGQQVTLSCSPISGHRSVSWYQQTPGQGLQFLFEYFSETQRNKGNFPGRFSGRQFSNSRSEMNVSTLELGDSALYLCASSRDRGRPYEQYFGPGTRLTVT.

This clone was found once. The V gene is TRBV29-1, the J gene TRBJ1-1; 7 bases agree with TRBD1. Per germline, CDR1 SQVTM and CDR2 ANQGSEA. This CDR3 has 13 residues. J lost 9 bases, V lost 5 bases, and 12 bases had no gene match. The CDR3 DNA follows: TGCAGCGTTCTCTTAGGGACAGCCCTCCAAGCTTTCTTT. This translates into CSVLLGTALQAFF. The whole variable domain, filled in from reference TRBV29-1 and TRBJ1-1, reads SAVISQKPSRDICQRGTSLTIQCQVDSQVTMMFWYRQQPGQSLTLIATANQGSEATYESGFVIDKFPISRPNLTFSTLTVSNMSPEDSSIYLCSVLLGTALQAFFGQGTRLTVV.

V usage is TRBV6-4 and J usage is TRBJ2-1, with D uncertain. The germline V gene encodes CDR1 MRHNA and CDR2 SNTAGT. Trimming took off 0 bases at V and 7 bases at J, with 16 bases between the two ends. This CDR3 has 16 residues. The CDR3 DNA reads TGTGCCAGCAGTGACTCCTCGAGCTTCCCCGAGAATGAGCAGTTCTTC. It yields the protein CASSDSSSFPENEQFF.

This sequence joins TRBV19 and TRBJ2-2; perhaps TRBD1 as D (5 bases). The V end was cut by 7 bases, the J end by 4 bases, with 10 bases between. The germline gives CDR1 LNHDA, CDR2 SQIVND (reference sequence). CDR3 length: 13 amino acids. CDR3 amino acids: CASNPRATGELFF. CDR3 in DNA: TGTGCCAGTAACCCCAGGGCCACCGGGGAGCTGTTTTTT.

As regards this clone: The conserved phenylalanine or tryptophan is not found at the CDR3 terminus, so this likely reflects a read error. The gene calls are TRBV5-6 and TRBJ1-5, with D uncertain. The V and J ends lost 2 bases and 0 bases respectively, with 6 bases between them. The germline V gene encodes CDR1 SGHDT and CDR2 YYEEEE. The length of the CDR3 is 14 residues. The CDR3 loop reads CASSLSYSNQPQHL. Here the CDR3 DNA reads TGTGCCAGCAGCTTATCATATAGCAATCAGCCCCAGCATTTG.

This clone has a single count. J is TRBJ1-1 and V is TRBV5-1; D gene unclear. Germline-derived CDR1 and CDR2 are SGHRS and YFSETQ. The CDR3 consists of 14 residues. Deletions cut 4 bases from V and 0 bases from J, with 10 bases between. This CDR3 is CASSDRLLNTEAFF. The CDR3 coding sequence is TGCGCCAGCAGCGATCGACTCTTGAACACTGAAGCTTTCTTT.

The J gene is TRBJ1-3, the V gene TRBV10-1; 12 bases are shared with TRBD1. Trimming took 4 bases from V and 2 from J; bases not matched to a gene: 9. Per germline, CDR1 WNHNN and CDR2 SYGVQD (reference sequence). CDR3 size: 18 residues. The CDR3 is CASSAGTGGEFTGNTIYF. In nucleotides, the CDR3 is TGCGCCAGCAGTGCTGGGACAGGGGGCGAATTTACTGGAAACACCATATATTTT.

The count of this clone is one. The genes are TRBV2 and TRBJ2-7, with TRBD1 matching 9 bases. The CDR3 has 13 residues. Losses at the gene ends were 8 bases for V and 6 bases for J; bases not matched to a gene: 8. Germline assignment: CDR1 SNHLY and CDR2 FYNNEI. The CDR3 DNA reads TGTGCCAGCTGCCGGGACAGGGCCTCCGAGCAGTACTTC. Its translation: CASCRDRASEQYF.

The chain combines TRBV7-9 with TRBJ1-1, with D hard to call. V lost 3 bases and J lost 4, with 3 bases in between. Germline V gene lookup returns CDR1 SEHNR and CDR2 FQNEAQ (reference sequence). This CDR3 spans 11 amino acids. CDR3 sequence reads: CASSFGTEAFF. For the CDR3, the DNA is TGTGCCAGCAGCTTCGGCACTGAAGCTTTCTTT.

On this clone itself: Other DNA variants within this sample encode the same CDR3. This rearrangement joins TRBV5-1 to TRBJ1-1; perhaps TRBD1 as D (5 bases). The CDR3 contains 13 residues. Germline V gives CDR1 SGHRS, CDR2 YFSETQ. The V end was cut by 4 bases, the J end by 0 bases, with 7 bases between. The CDR3 sequence: CASSTGMNTEAFF. CDR3 DNA sequence: TGCGCCAGCAGCACAGGCATGAACACTGAAGCTTTCTTT.

The rearrangement links TRBV30 to TRBJ2-2; D is unclear. Looked up from germline, CDR1 is GTSNPN and CDR2 is SVGIG (reference sequence). With 2 bases removed from V and 5 bases from J, the gap between germline ends came to 6 bases. This CDR3 spans 12 amino acids. The CDR3 region is CAWSPGTGELFF. The CDR3 DNA reads TGTGCCTGGAGTCCAGGAACCGGGGAGCTGTTTTTT. Looking up the rest from reference TRBV30 and TRBJ2-2 gives the full variable domain: SQTIHQWPATLVQPVGSPLSLECTVEGTSNPNLYWYRQAAGRGLQLLFYSVGIGQISSEVPQNLSASRPQDRQFILSSKKLLLSDSGFYLCAWSPGTGELFFGEGSRLTVL.

This clone has just a few counts. The junction differs from germline at one of its ends, possibly a read error. The CDR3 protein is CASSLTSVLTQIHF. The CDR3 DNA is TGTGCCAGCAGCTTAACGTCGGTGCTTACCCAAATCCATTTT. V is TRBV7-3 and J is TRBJ1-3; D is undetermined. CDR1 is SGHTA and CDR2 is FQGTGA in the germline V gene. The CDR3 consists of 14 residues.

The chain recombines TRBV6-6 with TRBJ1-3; D remains ambiguous. V lost 0 bases and J lost 4, with 4 bases in between. CDR1 is MNHNY and CDR2 is SVGAGI in the germline V gene (reference sequence). The CDR3 is 13 amino acids. The CDR3 loop is CASSYSRGNTIYF. The CDR3, as DNA: TGTGCCAGCAGTTACTCGCGAGGAAACACCATATATTTT.

CDR3 bases: TGTGCCAGCAGCCTTCGGGTGGGAGCGGGGGGGCCCTACAATGAGCAGTTCTTC. Its protein is CASSLRVGAGGPYNEQFF. The V and J genes are TRBV9 and TRBJ2-1; 10 bases fit TRBD2. From germline, CDR1 is SGDLS and CDR2 YYNGEE. This CDR3 is 18 amino acids long. V shed 4 bases and J 2 bases; nucleotides not matched to a gene: 12.

The chain has TRBV28 and TRBJ1-4; TRBD1 might be the D (5 bases). Trimming cost V 7 bases and J 5 bases, with 20 bases left between them. Germline lookup yields CDR1 MDHEN and CDR2 SYDVKM. This CDR3 spans 16 amino acids. CDR3 bases: TGTGCCAGCACACCGCGAACCGGCTCAGGGAATGAAAAACTGTTTTTT. This encodes CASTPRTGSGNEKLFF.

The chain is built from TRBV7-6 and TRBJ2-3, with D perhaps TRBD1 (5 bases). Trimming removed 4 bases at V and 1 base at J, with 12 bases between. Germline lookup yields CDR1 SGHVS and CDR2 FNYEAQ. This CDR3 is 15 amino acids long. The CDR3 sequence: CASSSLTDRTDTQYF. Written as DNA, the CDR3 is TGTGCCAGCAGCTCCCTGACAGACCGCACAGATACGCAGTATTTT.

This clone was counted a few times. The CDR3 DNA reads TGTGCCAGCAGTGAATTCCGGCGGCTCGCGGGAAACACCATATATTTT. Its protein product is CASSEFRRLAGNTIYF. The chain carries TRBV6-1 and TRBJ1-3; D unresolved. The CDR3 length is 16 residues. The germline V gene encodes CDR1 MNHNS and CDR2 SASEGT. Trimming shortened V by 2 bases and J by 4 bases, and 15 bases separated the two germline ends.

The chain couples TRBV25-1 to TRBJ1-5; D remains unclear. Germline CDR1 MGHDK, CDR2 SYGVNS. The CDR3 is 14 amino acids. V gave up 3 bases and J gave up 0 bases, with 6 bases separating them. CDR3 loop: CASSDPYSNQPQHF. The CDR3 coding sequence is TGTGCCAGCAGTGACCCCTATAGCAATCAGCCCCAGCATTTT.

The gene calls are TRBV4-1 and TRBJ1-3, with a tentative D call TRBD1 (6 bases). Trimming cost V 3 bases and J 0 bases, with 15 bases left between them. The CDR3 has 17 amino acids. Germline V gene data show CDR1 as MGHRA and CDR2 as YSYEKL. CDR3 bases: TGCGCCAGCAGCCACCCAGGGTCAGGGGCCTCTGGAAACACCATATATTTT. Residues: CASSHPGSGASGNTIYF.

This chain links TRBV30 with TRBJ1-1, with 9 bases that match TRBD1. This CDR3 is built from 16 residues. J lost 7 bases, V lost 2 bases, and 14 bases had no gene match. Germline CDR1 GTSNPN, CDR2 SVGIG (reference sequence). DNA for the CDR3: TGTGCCTGGAGTCCCCGCCCGGACAGGGGCGTACGTGAAGCTTTCTTT. This gives the protein CAWSPRPDRGVREAFF. Looking up the rest from reference TRBV30 and TRBJ1-1 gives the full variable domain: SQTIHQWPATLVQPVGSPLSLECTVEGTSNPNLYWYRQAAGRGLQLLFYSVGIGQISSEVPQNLSASRPQDRQFILSSKKLLLSDSGFYLCAWSPRPDRGVREAFFGQGTRLTVV.

The genes are TRBV7-3 and TRBJ1-4; D is ambiguous. This CDR3 has 18 residues. V was shortened by 1 base and J by 8 bases, with 23 bases between the two germline ends. Germline-derived CDR1 and CDR2 are SGHTA and FQGTGA. As DNA, the CDR3 is TGTGCCAGCAGCTTAAACCCCCATTTGAGGGCCCCACTCGAAAAACTGTTTTTT. It specifies CASSLNPHLRAPLEKLFF.